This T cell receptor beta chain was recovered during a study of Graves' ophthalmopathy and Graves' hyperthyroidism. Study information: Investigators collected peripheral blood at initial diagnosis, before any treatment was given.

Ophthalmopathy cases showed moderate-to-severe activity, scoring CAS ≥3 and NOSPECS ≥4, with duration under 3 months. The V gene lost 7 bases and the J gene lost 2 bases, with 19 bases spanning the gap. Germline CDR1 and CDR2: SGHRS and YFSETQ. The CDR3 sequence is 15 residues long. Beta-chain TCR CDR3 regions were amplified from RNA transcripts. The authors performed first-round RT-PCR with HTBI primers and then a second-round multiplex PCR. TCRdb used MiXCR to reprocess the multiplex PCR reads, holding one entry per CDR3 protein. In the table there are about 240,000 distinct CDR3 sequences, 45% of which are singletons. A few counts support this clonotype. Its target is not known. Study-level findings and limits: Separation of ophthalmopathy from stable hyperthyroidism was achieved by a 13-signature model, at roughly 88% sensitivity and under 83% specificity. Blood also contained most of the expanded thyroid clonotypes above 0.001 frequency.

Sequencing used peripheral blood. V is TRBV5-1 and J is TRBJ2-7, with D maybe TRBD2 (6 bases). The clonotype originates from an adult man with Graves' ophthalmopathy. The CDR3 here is CASSPWRGFTYEQYF. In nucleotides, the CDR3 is TGCGCCAGCTCACCGTGGCGGGGATTTACCTACGAGCAGTACTTC.